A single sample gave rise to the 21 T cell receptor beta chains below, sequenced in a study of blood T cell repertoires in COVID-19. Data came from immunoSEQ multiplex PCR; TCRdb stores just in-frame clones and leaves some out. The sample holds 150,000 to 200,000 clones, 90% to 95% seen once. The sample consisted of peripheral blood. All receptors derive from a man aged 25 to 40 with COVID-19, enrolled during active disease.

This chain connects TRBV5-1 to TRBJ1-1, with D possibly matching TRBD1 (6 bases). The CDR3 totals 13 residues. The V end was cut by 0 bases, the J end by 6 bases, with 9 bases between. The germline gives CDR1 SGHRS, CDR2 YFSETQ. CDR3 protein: CASSLGTAAEAFF. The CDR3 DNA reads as TGCGCCAGCAGCTTGGGGACAGCCGCTGAAGCTTTCTTT.

CDR3 protein: CASRGQSGQPQHF. Written as DNA, the CDR3 is TGTGCCAGCAGGGGCCAGTCCGGCCAGCCCCAGCATTTT. This rearrangement joins TRBV12-3 or TRBV12-4 to TRBJ1-5, with D unclear. The V end lost 6 bases, the J end lost 7 bases, and 13 bases lay between the germline ends. This CDR3 contains 13 residues.

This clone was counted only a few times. CDR3 nucleotides: TGTGCCAGCAGCGAATCGCGGGAGGGCGAGCAGTACTTC. Translating gives CASSESREGEQYF. The chain uses TRBV7-3 and TRBJ2-7, with 9 bases aligning to TRBD2. CDR1 is SGHTA and CDR2 is FQGTGA in the germline V gene. The CDR3 is 13 residues long. Trimming at V came to 5 bases and at J to 6 bases, leaving 5 bases not matched to a gene.

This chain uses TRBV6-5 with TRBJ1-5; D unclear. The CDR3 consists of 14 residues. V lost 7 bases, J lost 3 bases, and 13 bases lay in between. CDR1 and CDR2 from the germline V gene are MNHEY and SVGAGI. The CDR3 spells CASTTESYNQPQHF. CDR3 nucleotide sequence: TGTGCCAGCACCACCGAGTCCTACAATCAGCCCCAGCATTTT.

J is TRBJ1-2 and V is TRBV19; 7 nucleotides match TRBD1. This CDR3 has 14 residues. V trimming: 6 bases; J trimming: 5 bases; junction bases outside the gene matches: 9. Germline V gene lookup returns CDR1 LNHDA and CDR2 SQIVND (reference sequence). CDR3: CASRTHDREYGYTF. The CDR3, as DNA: TGTGCCAGTAGAACCCACGACAGGGAGTATGGCTACACCTTC.

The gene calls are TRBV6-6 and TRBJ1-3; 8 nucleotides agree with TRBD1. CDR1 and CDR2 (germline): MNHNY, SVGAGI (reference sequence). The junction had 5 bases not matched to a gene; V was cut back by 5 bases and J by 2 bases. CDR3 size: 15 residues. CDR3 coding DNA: TGTGCCAGCAGTGGGACAGGCTCGACTGGAAACACCATATATTTT. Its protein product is CASSGTGSTGNTIYF.

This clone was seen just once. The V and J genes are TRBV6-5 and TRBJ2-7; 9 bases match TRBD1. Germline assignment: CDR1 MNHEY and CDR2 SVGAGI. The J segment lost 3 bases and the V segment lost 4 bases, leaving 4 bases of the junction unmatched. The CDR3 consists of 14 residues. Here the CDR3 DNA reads TGTGCCAGCAGTTCGGGACAGGGCGTCTACGAGCAGTACTTC. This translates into CASSSGQGVYEQYF.

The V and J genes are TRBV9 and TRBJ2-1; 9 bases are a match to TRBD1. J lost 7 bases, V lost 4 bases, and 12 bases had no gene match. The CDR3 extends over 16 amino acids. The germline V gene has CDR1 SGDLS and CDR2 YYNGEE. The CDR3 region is CASSFQPGQGGNEQFF. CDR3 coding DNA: TGTGCCAGCAGCTTCCAACCGGGACAGGGTGGTAATGAGCAGTTCTTC. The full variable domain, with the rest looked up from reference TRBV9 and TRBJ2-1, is DSGVTQTPKHLITATGQRVTLRCSPRSGDLSVYWYQQSLDQGLQFLIQYYNGEERAKGNILERFSAQQFPDLHSELNLSSLELGDSALYFCASSFQPGQGGNEQFFGPGTRLTVL.

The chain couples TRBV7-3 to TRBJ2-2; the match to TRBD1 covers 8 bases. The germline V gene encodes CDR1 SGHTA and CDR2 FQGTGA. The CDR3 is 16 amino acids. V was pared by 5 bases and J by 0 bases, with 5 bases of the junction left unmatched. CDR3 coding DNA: TGTGCCAGCAGCCGGGGACAGGCTTCGAACACCGGGGAGCTGTTTTTT. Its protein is CASSRGQASNTGELFF.

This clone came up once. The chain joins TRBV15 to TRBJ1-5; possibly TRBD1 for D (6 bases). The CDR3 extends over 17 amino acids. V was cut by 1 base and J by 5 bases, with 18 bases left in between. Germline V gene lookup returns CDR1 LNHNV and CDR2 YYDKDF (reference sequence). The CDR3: CATSRAWRGTPDQPQHF. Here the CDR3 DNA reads TGTGCCACCAGCAGAGCTTGGCGAGGGACACCTGATCAGCCCCAGCATTTT.

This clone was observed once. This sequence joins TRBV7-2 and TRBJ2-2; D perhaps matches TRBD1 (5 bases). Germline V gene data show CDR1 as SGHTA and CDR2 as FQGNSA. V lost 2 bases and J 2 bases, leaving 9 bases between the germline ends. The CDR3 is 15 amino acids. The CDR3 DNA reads TGTGCCAGCAGCTTACAGGGCAGAAACACCGGGGAGCTGTTTTTT. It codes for CASSLQGRNTGELFF.

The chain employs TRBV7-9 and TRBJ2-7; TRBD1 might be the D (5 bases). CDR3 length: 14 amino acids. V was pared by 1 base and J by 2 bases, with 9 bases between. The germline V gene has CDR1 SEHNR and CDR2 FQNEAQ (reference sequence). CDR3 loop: CASSLGKQAYEQYF. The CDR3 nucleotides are TGTGCCAGCAGCTTAGGGAAACAGGCCTACGAGCAGTACTTC.

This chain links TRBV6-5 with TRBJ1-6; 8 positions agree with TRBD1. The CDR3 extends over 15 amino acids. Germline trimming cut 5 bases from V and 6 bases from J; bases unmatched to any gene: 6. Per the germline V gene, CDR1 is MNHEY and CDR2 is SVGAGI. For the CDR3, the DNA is TGTGCCAGCAGTCCGGACAGGGACCGTAATTCACCCCTCCACTTT. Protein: CASSPDRDRNSPLHF.

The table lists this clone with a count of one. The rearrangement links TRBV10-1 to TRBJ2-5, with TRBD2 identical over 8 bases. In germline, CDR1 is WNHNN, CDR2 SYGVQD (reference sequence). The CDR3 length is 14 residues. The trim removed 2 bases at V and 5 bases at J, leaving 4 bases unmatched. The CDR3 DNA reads TGCGCCAGCAGTGAGAGCGGGGGAAGCGAGACCCAGTACTTC. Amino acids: CASSESGGSETQYF.

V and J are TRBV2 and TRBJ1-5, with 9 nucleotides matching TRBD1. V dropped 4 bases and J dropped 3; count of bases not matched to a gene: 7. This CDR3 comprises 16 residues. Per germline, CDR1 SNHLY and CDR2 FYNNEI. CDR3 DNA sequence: TGTGCCAGCAGTGCCCAGGGGACAGGGAACAATCAGCCCCAGCATTTT. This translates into CASSAQGTGNNQPQHF.

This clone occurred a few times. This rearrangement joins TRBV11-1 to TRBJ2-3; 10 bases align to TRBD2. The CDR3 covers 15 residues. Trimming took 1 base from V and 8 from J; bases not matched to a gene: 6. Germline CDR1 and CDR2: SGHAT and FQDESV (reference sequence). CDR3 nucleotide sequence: TGTGCCAGCAGCTTAGAGGCTAGCGGGGGTGGTACGCAGTATTTT. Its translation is CASSLEASGGGTQYF.

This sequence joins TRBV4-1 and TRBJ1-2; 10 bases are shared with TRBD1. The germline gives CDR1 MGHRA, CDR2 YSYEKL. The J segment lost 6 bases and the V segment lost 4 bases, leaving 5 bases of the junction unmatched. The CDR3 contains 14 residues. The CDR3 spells CASSLHGTGDGYTF. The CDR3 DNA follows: TGCGCCAGCAGCCTCCATGGGACAGGGGATGGCTACACCTTC.

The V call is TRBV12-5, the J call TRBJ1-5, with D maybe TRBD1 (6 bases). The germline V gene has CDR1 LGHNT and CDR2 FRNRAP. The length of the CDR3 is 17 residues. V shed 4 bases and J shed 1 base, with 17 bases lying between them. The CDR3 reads CASGSGLNTGSNQPQHF. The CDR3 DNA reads TGTGCTAGTGGTTCCGGCTTGAACACAGGGAGCAATCAGCCCCAGCATTTT.

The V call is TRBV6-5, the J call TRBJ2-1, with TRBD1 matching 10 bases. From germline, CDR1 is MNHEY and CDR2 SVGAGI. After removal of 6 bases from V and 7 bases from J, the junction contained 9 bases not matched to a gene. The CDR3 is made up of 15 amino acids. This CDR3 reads CASSAGTGVGNEQFF. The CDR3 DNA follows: TGTGCCAGCAGCGCCGGGACAGGGGTCGGGAATGAGCAGTTCTTC.

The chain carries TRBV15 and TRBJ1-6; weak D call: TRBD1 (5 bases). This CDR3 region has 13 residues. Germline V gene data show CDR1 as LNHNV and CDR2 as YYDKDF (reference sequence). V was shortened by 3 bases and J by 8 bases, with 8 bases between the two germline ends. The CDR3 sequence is CATSRGGDSPLHF. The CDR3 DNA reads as TGTGCCACCAGCAGGGGGGGGGATTCACCCCTCCACTTT.

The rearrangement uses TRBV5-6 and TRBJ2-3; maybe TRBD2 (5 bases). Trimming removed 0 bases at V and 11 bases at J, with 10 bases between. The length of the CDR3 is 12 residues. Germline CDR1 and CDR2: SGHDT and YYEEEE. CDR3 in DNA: TGTGCCAGCAGCTTGGGTGGGAGTGGGCAGTATTTT. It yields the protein CASSLGGSGQYF. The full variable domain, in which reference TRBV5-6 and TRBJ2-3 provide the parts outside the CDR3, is DAGVTQSPTHLIKTRGQQVTLRCSPKSGHDTVSWYQQALGQGPQFIFQYYEEEERQRGNFPDRFSGHQFPNYSSELNVNALLLGDSALYLCASSLGGSGQYFGPGTRLTVL.